The sequence of this TCR beta chain was determined in a study of blood T cell repertoires in COVID-19. Whole-study context: The cDNA or gDNA used as material had been derived from T cells, B-cell-depleted T cells, or PBMCs.

Assay used: immunoSEQ multiplex PCR; TCRdb lists only in-frame clones, some missing. The table lists 280,000 or so clones, around 91% of them singletons. Sequenced sample: peripheral blood. The sequence was collected from a woman in her sixties with acute or convalescent COVID-19.

The CDR3 here is CASSQEGAGYNEQFF. CDR3 in DNA: TGTGCCAGCAGCCAAGAGGGGGCCGGCTACAATGAGCAGTTCTTC. The chain recombines TRBV4-2 with TRBJ2-1; the D gene is possibly TRBD1 (6 bases). V was cut by 0 bases and J by 3 bases, with 9 bases left in between. Germline V gene lookup returns CDR1 LGHNA and CDR2 YNFKEQ. This CDR3 has 15 amino acids.